Below are 30 T cell receptor beta chains sequenced from a single sample in a study of blood T cells in healthy people across ages. PCR was performed a second time for about 7 to 11 cycles using a sample-barcoded 5' primer and a J-beta primer mix. Using its own MiXCR run on the 5' RACE reads, TCRdb lists one record per CDR3 protein. The data contain about 650,000 distinct CDR3 sequences, around 32% of them seen just once; the ten biggest clones take up 15%. Sequenced input: blood. The source is a woman older than 75 in good health.

This clonotype was seen ten or more times. This chain uses TRBV7-2 with TRBJ1-4; D unresolved. V was shortened by 1 base and J by 8 bases, with 14 bases between the two germline ends. CDR1 SGHTA and CDR2 FQGNSA come from the germline V gene. The CDR3 sequence is 15 residues long. The CDR3 DNA follows: TGTGCCAGCAGCTTAGATTTCGGGGAGGAGGAAAAACTGTTTTTT. Translated: CASSLDFGEEEKLFF.

This clonotype was observed many times. J is TRBJ2-1 and V is TRBV4-1; TRBD2 matches at 8 bases. This CDR3 contains 16 residues. With V trimmed by 4 bases and J by 2 bases, 7 bases remained unmatched. Per germline, CDR1 MGHRA and CDR2 YSYEKL. The CDR3 loop reads CASSLEPGLAYNEQFF. In DNA, the CDR3 is TGCGCCAGCAGCCTCGAACCGGGACTAGCCTACAATGAGCAGTTCTTC.

The chain has TRBV3-1 and TRBJ1-2; 9 bases match TRBD1. Losses at the gene ends were 0 bases for V and 7 bases for J; bases not matched to a gene: 3. The CDR3 length is 14 residues. Germline V gives CDR1 LGHDT, CDR2 YNNKEL (reference sequence). The CDR3: CASSQDGDRVGYTF. For the CDR3, the DNA is TGTGCCAGCAGCCAAGATGGGGACAGGGTTGGCTACACCTTC.

At least ten counts were recorded for this clonotype. Here the CDR3 DNA reads TGTGCCATCAGTGCTGGGGATTATAGCAATCAGCCCCAGCATTTT. It is translated as CAISAGDYSNQPQHF. The chain uses TRBV10-3 and TRBJ1-5; D is unresolved. The CDR3 totals 15 residues. Trimming removed 4 bases at V and 0 bases at J, with 10 bases between. CDR1 and CDR2 from the germline V gene are ENHRY and SYGVKD.

CDR3 DNA: TGCAGTGCCCCGCGGGGGGCCAATTACAATGAGCAGTTCTTC. Translating gives CSAPRGANYNEQFF. The chain links TRBV20-1 to TRBJ2-1; 8 nucleotides align to TRBD2. V was clipped by 6 bases and J by 4 bases; unmatched bases: 8. The germline V gene has CDR1 DFQATT and CDR2 SNEGSKA (reference sequence). The CDR3 has 14 residues.

On this clonotype: Possible read error: a much larger clone is one base away. This chain joins TRBV7-2 and TRBJ2-1; D is undetermined. The J call may be in error: the DNA end matches TRBJ2-7 better. CDR1 SGHTA and CDR2 FQGNSA come from the germline V gene. The CDR3 has 13 amino acids. As DNA, the CDR3 is TGTGCCAGCAGCATAAGCTCCTACAATGAGCAGTACTTC. Its translation: CASSISSYNEQYF.

Turning to this clonotype: With a much larger clone just one base away, this may be a read error. V gene TRBV7-6 combines with J gene TRBJ2-7; no definite D call. This CDR3 comprises 15 residues. V gave up 4 bases and J gave up 5 bases, with 18 bases separating them. Germline lookup yields CDR1 SGHVS and CDR2 FNYEAQ. As DNA, the CDR3 is TGTGCCAGCAGCTCCGGAGACCCATTCTTCGACGAGCAGTACTTC. Protein sequence: CASSSGDPFFDEQYF.

In its sample, this clonotype was seen a few times. This chain links TRBV20-1 with TRBJ2-5, with 11 bases lining up with TRBD2. Germline CDR1 is DFQATT and CDR2 is SNEGSKA (reference sequence). The CDR3 runs to 16 residues. Unmatched junction bases numbered 6, after V lost 0 bases and J lost 3 bases. The CDR3 sequence: CSARDLGTSGKETQYF. DNA of the CDR3: TGCAGTGCTAGAGACTTGGGGACTAGCGGAAAAGAGACCCAGTACTTC.

The rearrangement links TRBV2 to TRBJ1-5; no reliable D call. The CDR3 is 13 amino acids. The V gene's germline CDR1 is SNHLY and CDR2 FYNNEI. Trimming stripped 2 bases from V and 7 bases from J, with 9 bases between. The CDR3 nucleotides read TGTGCCAGCAGTGAATCCCCTAGGCAGCCCCAGCATTTT. This translates into CASSESPRQPQHF.

Here the CDR3 DNA reads TGCGCCAGCAGCTTACAGGGGGCAGGTGACTACACCTTC. Protein sequence: CASSLQGAGDYTF. The V gene is TRBV5-1, the J gene TRBJ1-2; TRBD1 aligns across 9 bases. The CDR3 is 13 residues long. The ends lost 2 bases at V and 10 bases at J; junction bases unmatched: 6. Germline assignment: CDR1 SGHRS and CDR2 YFSETQ.

The gene calls are TRBV12-3 or TRBV12-4 and TRBJ1-3, with D perhaps matching TRBD1 (5 bases). Trimming removed 7 bases at V and 3 bases at J, with 16 bases between. CDR3 length equals 15 residues. The DNA of the CDR3 is TGTGCCAGCACCCGGGGGGTGGTCTATGGAAACACCATATATTTT. Translated, it gives CASTRGVVYGNTIYF.

To note about this clonotype: A much larger clone lies one base from this, so it may be a read error. The CDR3 carries no conserved terminal phenylalanine or tryptophan, so it likely arises from a read error. The chain is built from TRBV15 and TRBJ1-4, with D possibly TRBD1 on 6 matching bases. The CDR3 length is 16 residues. The V and J ends lost 5 bases and 5 bases respectively, with 18 bases between them. From germline, CDR1 is LNHNV and CDR2 YYDKDF (reference sequence). CDR3 bases: TGTGCCACCAGCGGAGGCGGACAGATGAAGAATGAAAAACTGTTTTTG. Protein: CATSGGGQMKNEKLFL.

Details on this clonotype: A much larger clone differs by one base, so this may be a read error. J is TRBJ2-3 and V is TRBV7-9, with TRBD2 matching 8 bases. This CDR3 spans 15 amino acids. The junction had 5 bases not matched to a gene; V was cut back by 4 bases and J by 2 bases. Looked up from germline, CDR1 is SEHNR and CDR2 is FQNEAQ (reference sequence). As DNA, the CDR3 is TGTGCCAGCAGCTCCCGGGGGGGCACCACAGATACGCAGTATTTT. Translated, it gives CASSSRGGTTDTQYF.

This chain uses TRBV15 with TRBJ1-1; D is unresolved. This CDR3 contains 14 residues. Trimming shortened V by 1 base and J by 5 bases, and 11 bases separated the two germline ends. Germline V gene lookup returns CDR1 LNHNV and CDR2 YYDKDF (reference sequence). The CDR3 DNA is TGTGCCACCAGCAGAGGTTTCTATGGGACTGAAGCTTTCTTT. Translated, it gives CATSRGFYGTEAFF.

The sample holds many counts of this clonotype. This rearrangement joins TRBV29-1 to TRBJ1-4, with 7 bases fitting TRBD1. V gave up 6 bases and J gave up 3 bases; unmatched junction bases: 7. The CDR3 sequence is 14 residues long. The germline CDR1 and CDR2 sequences are SQVTM and ANQGSEA. CDR3 amino acids: CSVATGSSNEKLFF. The DNA of the CDR3 is TGCAGCGTCGCGACAGGGTCCTCTAATGAAAAACTGTTTTTT.

This clonotype was counted many times. The rearrangement uses TRBV5-1 and TRBJ2-2, with D perhaps TRBD2 (6 bases). Germline loops: CDR1 SGHRS, CDR2 YFSETQ. CDR3 length: 15 amino acids. Trimming removed 7 bases at V and 0 bases at J, with 13 bases between. As DNA, the CDR3 is TGCGCCAGCGAGTCGACGGGGGCGAACACCGGGGAGCTGTTTTTT. This gives the protein CASESTGANTGELFF.

The gene calls are TRBV29-1 and TRBJ2-1, with D perhaps TRBD1 or TRBD2 (5 bases each). The end of the DNA is better explained by TRBJ2-7, so the J call may be wrong. The CDR3 has 15 residues. Germline V gene data show CDR1 as SQVTM and CDR2 as ANQGSEA. The CDR3 loop is CSVDGGLSSYNEQYF. The CDR3, as DNA: TGCAGCGTTGATGGGGGTCTGAGCTCCTACAATGAGCAGTACTTC.

This clonotype was seen repeatedly, ten times or more. The chain links TRBV5-1 to TRBJ1-1, with D possibly matching TRBD1 (5 bases). V lost 0 bases and J lost 4, with 16 bases in between. From germline, CDR1 is SGHRS and CDR2 YFSETQ. This CDR3 has 16 amino acids. The CDR3 spells CASSLESPGLGTEAFF. The CDR3 coding sequence is TGCGCCAGCAGCTTGGAATCGCCGGGGCTCGGCACTGAAGCTTTCTTT.

J is TRBJ1-1 and V is TRBV19; TRBD1 is a possible D gene (6 bases). V was pared by 0 bases and J by 4 bases, with 12 bases between. Per germline, CDR1 LNHDA and CDR2 SQIVND (reference sequence). This CDR3 region has 15 residues. The CDR3 here is CASSIDGSRGTEAFF. In nucleotides, the CDR3 is TGTGCCAGTAGTATAGATGGAAGCAGGGGCACTGAAGCTTTCTTT.

In its sample, this clonotype was seen many times. This rearrangement joins TRBV10-3 to TRBJ2-7, with no clear D. The germline gives CDR1 ENHRY, CDR2 SYGVKD. The CDR3 has 13 residues. The ends were cut back, 6 bases at V and 7 bases at J, with 16 bases in the middle. The CDR3 region is CAIRNPEISEQYF. CDR3 nucleotide sequence: TGTGCCATCAGGAATCCCGAAATTTCAGAGCAGTACTTC.

This clonotype was seen only a few times. V is TRBV24-1 and J is TRBJ2-1; 9 bases map to TRBD1. CDR3 length: 15 residues. The V and J ends lost 3 bases and 7 bases, in that order; junction bases with no gene match: 6. The germline V gene has CDR1 KGHDR and CDR2 SFDVKD. CDR3 in amino acids: CATSDPPGTGNEQFF. In DNA form, the CDR3 reads TGTGCCACCAGTGATCCTCCCGGGACAGGGAATGAGCAGTTCTTC.

Ten or more counts support this clonotype. The chain has TRBV20-1 and TRBJ1-6, with D perhaps TRBD1 (6 bases). V lost 0 bases to trimming and J lost 10 bases, with 19 bases between them. The germline gives CDR1 DFQATT, CDR2 SNEGSKA (reference sequence). There are 16 residues in the CDR3. The CDR3 protein is CSARDSQLQGNSPLHF. The CDR3 nucleotides are TGCAGTGCTAGAGATTCTCAATTACAGGGTAACTCACCCCTCCACTTT.

This clonotype was observed at least ten times. The V and J genes are TRBV6-6 and TRBJ2-5; 9 positions match TRBD1. The CDR3 loop spans 13 amino acids. Trimming at V came to 7 bases and at J to 3 bases, leaving 3 bases not matched to a gene. Germline lookup yields CDR1 MNHNY and CDR2 SVGAGI (reference sequence). The CDR3 reads CASTGTGKETQYF. The DNA of the CDR3 is TGTGCCAGCACTGGGACAGGGAAAGAGACCCAGTACTTC.

This clonotype was detected many times. As DNA, the CDR3 is TGTGCCAGCACCCGTAGCGGCGGCTCCTACAATGAGCAGTTCTTC. Translating it yields CASTRSGGSYNEQFF. This rearrangement joins TRBV27 to TRBJ2-1; D perhaps matches TRBD2 (6 bases). The CDR3 sequence is 15 residues long. Germline loops: CDR1 MNHEY, CDR2 SMNVEV (reference sequence). Trimming removed 7 bases at V and 0 bases at J, with 13 bases between.

This clonotype was seen only a few times. The rearrangement joins TRBV7-2 to TRBJ2-5, with D possibly matching TRBD2 (6 bases). Germline V lookup: CDR1 SGHTA, CDR2 FQGNSA. Trimming removed 1 base from V and 11 bases from J, with 20 bases in between. There are 15 residues in the CDR3. The CDR3 DNA follows: TGTGCCAGCAGCTTAGTGGCGGGGAGTTACAATGAGCAGTACTTC. Encoded protein: CASSLVAGSYNEQYF.

This clonotype was counted between two and nine times. The CDR3 DNA reads TGCAGTGCTAGAGATAAGGGGGGACAGACCGTTTTCTGGAGTGAAAAACTGTTTTTT. It codes for CSARDKGGQTVFWSEKLFF. The genes are TRBV20-1 and TRBJ1-4; 7 nucleotides align to TRBD1. After removal of 0 bases from V and 7 bases from J, the junction contained 20 bases not matched to a gene. Germline values: CDR1 DFQATT, CDR2 SNEGSKA (reference sequence). This CDR3 spans 19 amino acids.

The sample holds many counts of this clonotype. The genes are TRBV7-9 and TRBJ1-2; 7 nucleotides agree with TRBD1. There are 15 residues in the CDR3. The ends lost 5 bases at V and 2 bases at J; junction bases unmatched: 8. Germline CDR1 is SEHNR and CDR2 is FQNEAQ (reference sequence). CDR3 residues: CASSPWDSDNYGYTF. As DNA, the CDR3 is TGTGCCAGCAGCCCCTGGGACAGCGACAACTATGGCTACACCTTC.

V is TRBV4-3 and J is TRBJ2-2; D gene uncertain. This CDR3 has 19 residues. Germline loops: CDR1 LGHNA, CDR2 YSLEER. Trimming removed 0 bases at V and 4 bases at J, with 21 bases between. Written as DNA, the CDR3 is TGCGCCAGCAGCCAAGATGTCGGGTGGGAACTTCGGGCCACCGGGGAGCTGTTTTTT. Amino acids: CASSQDVGWELRATGELFF.

This clonotype was seen repeatedly, ten times or more. The chain has TRBV20-1 and TRBJ2-1; TRBD2 aligns across 8 bases. Unmatched junction bases numbered 7, after V lost 3 bases and J lost 3 bases. The germline V gene encodes CDR1 DFQATT and CDR2 SNEGSKA (reference sequence). The CDR3 sequence is 15 residues long. The CDR3 DNA reads as TGCAGTGCTAGTCCCTCGGGGGGGCTCTACAATGAGCAGTTCTTC. Its protein product is CSASPSGGLYNEQFF.

Many counts were recorded for this clonotype. A read error may account for a junction end that differs from germline. This chain connects TRBV4-1 to TRBJ2-7, with TRBD2 matching 8 bases. This CDR3 is built from 13 residues. Germline-derived CDR1 and CDR2 are MGHRA and YSYEKL. The CDR3 DNA sequence: TGTGCCAGCAGCCCGGGGGGGTCCTACGAGCAGTACTTC. As protein: CASSPGGSYEQYF.